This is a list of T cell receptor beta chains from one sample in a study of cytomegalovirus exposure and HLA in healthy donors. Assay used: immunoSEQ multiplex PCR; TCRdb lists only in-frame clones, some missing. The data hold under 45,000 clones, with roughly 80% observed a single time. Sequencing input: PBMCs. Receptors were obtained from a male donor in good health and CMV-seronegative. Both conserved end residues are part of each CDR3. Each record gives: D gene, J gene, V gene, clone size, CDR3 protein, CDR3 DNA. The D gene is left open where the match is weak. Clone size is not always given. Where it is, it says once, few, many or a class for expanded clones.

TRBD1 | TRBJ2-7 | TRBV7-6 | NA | CASSAYSRQGNYEQYF | TGTGCCAGCAGCGCCTACTCCCGACAGGGGAACTACGAGCAGTACTTC
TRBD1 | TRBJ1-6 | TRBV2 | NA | CASRPGTGGSPLHF | TGTGCCAGCAGACCGGGGACAGGGGGGTCACCCCTCCACTTT
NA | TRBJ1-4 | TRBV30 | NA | CAWSVIREKLFF | TGTGCCTGGAGTGTAATCCGGGAAAAACTGTTTTTT
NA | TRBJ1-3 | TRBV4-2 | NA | CASSPLEGAENTIYF | TGTGCCAGCAGCCCCCTTGAAGGGGCCGAGAACACCATATATTTT
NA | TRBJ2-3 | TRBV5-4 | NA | CASSPVGTDTQYF | TGTGCCAGCAGCCCGGTCGGCACAGATACGCAGTATTTT
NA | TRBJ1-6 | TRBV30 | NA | CAWRGDSPLHF | TGTGCCTGGAGAGGGGATTCACCCCTCCACTTT
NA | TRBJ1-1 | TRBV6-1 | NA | CASNRGWGLPEAFF | TGTGCCAGCAATCGGGGATGGGGGCTCCCTGAAGCTTTCTTT
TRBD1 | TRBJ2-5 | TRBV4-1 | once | CASSQVRTGGRETQYF | TGCGCCAGCAGCCAAGTGAGGACAGGGGGAAGAGAAACCCAGTACTTC
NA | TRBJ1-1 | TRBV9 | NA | CASSVGGSMNTEAFF | TGTGCCAGCAGCGTAGGAGGTTCCATGAACACTGAAGCTTTCTTT
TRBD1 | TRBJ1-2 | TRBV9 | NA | CASGGTVRRGYTF | TGTGCCAGCGGAGGGACAGTCCGGCGTGGCTACACCTTC
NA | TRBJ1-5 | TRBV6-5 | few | CASSPRYNQPQHF | TGTGCCAGCAGCCCGAGGTACAATCAGCCCCAGCATTTT
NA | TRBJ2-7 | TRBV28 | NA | CASSFRQAYEQYF | TGTGCCAGCAGTTTCAGGCAGGCCTACGAGCAGTACTTC
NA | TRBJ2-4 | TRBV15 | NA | CATSRDLPGVWIAKNIQYF | TGTGCCACCAGCAGAGATCTCCCGGGTGTGTGGATAGCCAAAAACATTCAGTACTTC
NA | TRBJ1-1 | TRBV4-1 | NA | CASSQVVRTEAFF | TGCGCCAGCAGCCAAGTAGTCCGGACTGAAGCTTTCTTT
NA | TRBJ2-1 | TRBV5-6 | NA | CASRGGSSYNEQFF | TGTGCCAGCAGGGGTGGGAGCTCCTACAATGAGCAGTTCTTC
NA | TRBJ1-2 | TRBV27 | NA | CASSVDRAYGYTF | TGTGCCAGCAGTGTCGACAGAGCCTATGGCTACACCTTC
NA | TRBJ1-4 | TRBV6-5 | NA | CASSYSGGTNEKLFF | TGTGCCAGCAGTTACTCAGGGGGAACTAATGAAAAACTGTTTTTT
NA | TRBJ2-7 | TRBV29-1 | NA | CSAISRGEQYF | TGCAGCGCGATATCCCGGGGCGAGCAGTACTTC
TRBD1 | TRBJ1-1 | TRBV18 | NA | CASSPTGGGNTEAFF | TGTGCCAGCTCACCGACAGGGGGGGGGAACACTGAAGCTTTCTTT
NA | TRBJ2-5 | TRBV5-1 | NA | CASSPQQGEETQYF | TGCGCCAGCAGCCCTCAGCAAGGGGAAGAGACCCAGTACTTC
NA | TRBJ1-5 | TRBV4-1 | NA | CASSQDLRGTQHF | TGCGCCAGCAGCCAAGATCTTCGGGGGACCCAGCATTTT
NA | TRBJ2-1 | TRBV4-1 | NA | CASSQDLAPTYNEQFF | TGCGCCAGCAGCCAAGATCTAGCGCCAACCTACAATGAGCAGTTCTTC
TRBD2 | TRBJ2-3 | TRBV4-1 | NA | CASSRWGGASTDTQYF | TGCGCCAGCAGCCGCTGGGGAGGGGCCAGCACAGATACGCAGTATTTT
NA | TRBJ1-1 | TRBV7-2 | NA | CASSLSGQSTEAFF | TGTGCCAGCAGCTTAAGCGGACAGTCGACTGAAGCTTTCTTT
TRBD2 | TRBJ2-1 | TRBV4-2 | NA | CASSQDLSGRLNEQFF | TGTGCCAGCAGCCAAGATCTTAGCGGGAGACTCAATGAGCAGTTCTTC
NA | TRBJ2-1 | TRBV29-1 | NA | CSATGQWNNEQFF | TGCAGCGCTACCGGACAGTGGAACAATGAGCAGTTCTTC
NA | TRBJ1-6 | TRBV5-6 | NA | CASSRQADGSPLHF | TGTGCCAGCAGCCGACAGGCCGACGGGTCACCCCTCCACTTT
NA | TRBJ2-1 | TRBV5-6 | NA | CASSYVRGRRHNEQFF | TGTGCCAGCAGTTACGTCCGAGGGAGGAGGCACAATGAGCAGTTCTTC
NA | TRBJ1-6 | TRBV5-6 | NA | CASSLIQGTNSPLHF | TGTGCCAGCAGCTTAATACAGGGAACGAATTCACCCCTCCACTTT
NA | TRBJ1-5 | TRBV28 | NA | CASTPPGGVQPQHF | TGTGCCAGCACCCCACCCGGAGGGGTTCAGCCCCAGCATTTT
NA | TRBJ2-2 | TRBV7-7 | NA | CASSLIGRGDTGELFF | TGTGCTAGCAGCTTAATAGGCAGGGGAGACACCGGGGAGCTGTTTTTT
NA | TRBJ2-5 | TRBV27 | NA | CASSLFRGSGETQYF | TGTGCCAGCAGTTTATTTCGGGGGAGCGGAGAGACCCAGTACTTC
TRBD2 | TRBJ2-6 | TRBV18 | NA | CASSPGLAGEEGANVLTF | TGTGCCAGCTCACCCGGACTAGCGGGGGAGGAAGGGGCCAACGTCCTGACTTTC
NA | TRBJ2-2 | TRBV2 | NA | CASSGENTGELFF | TGTGCCAGCTCGGGGGAGAACACCGGGGAGCTGTTTTTT
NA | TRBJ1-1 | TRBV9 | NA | CASSVGDGQRENEAFF | TGTGCCAGCAGCGTAGGGGACGGACAGAGGGAAAATGAAGCTTTCTTT
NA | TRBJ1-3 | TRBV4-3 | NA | CASSQDVAALSSGNTIYF | TGCGCCAGCAGCCAAGACGTGGCAGCGCTTAGCTCTGGAAACACCATATATTTT
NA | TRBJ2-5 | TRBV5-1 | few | CASSLVSEQETQYF | TGCGCCAGCAGCTTGGTGTCTGAGCAAGAGACCCAGTACTTC
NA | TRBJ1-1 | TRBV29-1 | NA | CSVDGGEGTEAFF | TGCAGCGTTGATGGGGGGGAAGGAACTGAAGCTTTCTTT
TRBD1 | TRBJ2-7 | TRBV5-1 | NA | CASSLDYRGEQYF | TGCGCCAGCAGCTTGGATTACAGGGGCGAGCAGTACTTC
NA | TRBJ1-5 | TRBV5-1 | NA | CASSGTNQPQHF | TGCGCCAGCAGCGGGACAAATCAGCCCCAGCATTTT
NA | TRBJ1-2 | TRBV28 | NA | CASSPAGIYGYTF | TGTGCCAGCAGTCCCGCAGGGATCTATGGCTACACCTTC
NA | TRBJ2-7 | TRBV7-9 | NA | CASSLGPQGFEGEQYF | TGTGCCAGCAGCTTAGGCCCTCAGGGGTTTGAAGGCGAGCAGTACTTC
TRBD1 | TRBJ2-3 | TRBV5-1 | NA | CASSSGTGLQSTDTQYF | TGCGCCAGCAGCTCAGGGACAGGCCTCCAAAGCACAGATACGCAGTATTTT
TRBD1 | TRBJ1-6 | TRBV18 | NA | CASSWDSLNSPLHF | TGTGCCAGCTCATGGGACAGCCTTAATTCACCCCTCCACTTT
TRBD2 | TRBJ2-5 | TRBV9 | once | CASSRAGEVETQYF | TGTGCCAGCAGCCGAGCGGGGGAGGTGGAGACCCAGTACTTC
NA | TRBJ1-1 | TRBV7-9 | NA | CASSLAGRGRMNTEAFF | TGTGCCAGCAGCTTAGCGGGGAGGGGAAGAATGAACACTGAAGCTTTCTTT
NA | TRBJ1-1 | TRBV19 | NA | CASSRGRGNTEAFF | TGTGCCAGTAGCCGTGGACGGGGAAACACTGAAGCTTTCTTT
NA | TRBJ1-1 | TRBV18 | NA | CASSSYTEAFF | TGTGCCAGCTCGTCTTACACTGAAGCTTTCTTT
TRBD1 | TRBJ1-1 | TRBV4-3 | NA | CASSQGWGQGATEAFF | TGCGCCAGCAGCCAAGGATGGGGACAGGGGGCCACTGAAGCTTTCTTT
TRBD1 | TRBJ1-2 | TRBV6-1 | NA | CASRTQGVDYGYTF | TGTGCCAGCAGGACACAGGGGGTCGACTATGGCTACACCTTC
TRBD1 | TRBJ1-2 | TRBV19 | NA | CASRGPGGQEGYGYTF | TGTGCCAGTAGAGGGCCAGGGGGTCAGGAGGGCTATGGCTACACCTTC